The 30 T cell receptor beta chains below come from one sample, sequenced in a study of cytomegalovirus exposure and HLA in healthy donors. Sequenced by immunoSEQ multiplex PCR; TCRdb stores in-frame clones only, minus some. The table lists roughly 56,000 clones, around 94% of them singletons. Sequencing was performed on PBMCs. These receptor sequences come from a man younger than 35 in good health and CMV-seronegative.

This clone occurred once. J is TRBJ1-5 and V is TRBV18; D is undetermined. The V end lost 2 bases, the J end lost 5 bases, and 7 bases lay between the germline ends. Germline CDR1 is KGHSH and CDR2 is LQKENI. The length of the CDR3 is 13 residues. CDR3 loop: CASSPLADQPQHF. CDR3 bases: TGTGCCAGCTCACCATTAGCTGATCAGCCCCAGCATTTT.

The genes are TRBV7-9 and TRBJ1-4; 9 bases agree with TRBD1. Trimming took 3 bases from V and 3 from J; bases not matched to a gene: 8. The CDR3 is 17 amino acids. CDR1 and CDR2 from the germline V gene are SEHNR and FQNEAQ (reference sequence). The CDR3, as DNA: TGTGCCAGCAGCTTCGCTCCGGGGACAGGGCCTAATGAAAAACTGTTTTTT. It specifies CASSFAPGTGPNEKLFF.

This rearrangement joins TRBV28 to TRBJ1-5, with 7 positions matching TRBD1. V gave up 4 bases and J gave up 2 bases; unmatched junction bases: 8. The CDR3 is 16 amino acids. Germline CDR1 reads MDHEN; CDR2 reads SYDVKM. The CDR3 loop reads CASSSAATGGNQPQHF. The CDR3, as DNA: TGTGCCAGCAGTTCAGCGGCCACAGGGGGCAATCAGCCCCAGCATTTT.

The gene calls are TRBV6-5 and TRBJ1-2; maybe TRBD1 (5 bases). Germline CDR1 is MNHEY and CDR2 is SVGAGI. CDR3 length: 13 amino acids. Trimming removed 6 bases at V and 5 bases at J, with 13 bases between. In DNA form, the CDR3 reads TGTGCCAGCAGGCGGGGGGGGGAATATGGCTACACCTTC. As protein: CASRRGGEYGYTF.

This rearrangement joins TRBV2 to TRBJ2-1; 7 bases match TRBD1. Trimming took 6 bases from V and 2 from J; bases not matched to a gene: 7. The germline CDR1 and CDR2 sequences are SNHLY and FYNNEI. The CDR3 has 15 amino acids. CDR3 region: CASSPLTGPYNEQFF. The CDR3 DNA reads TGTGCCAGCAGCCCGTTGACAGGGCCCTACAATGAGCAGTTCTTC.

The chain couples TRBV11-2 to TRBJ2-5, with 9 bases matching TRBD2. This CDR3 is 13 amino acids long. Looked up from germline, CDR1 is SGHAT and CDR2 is FQNNGV. With V trimmed by 4 bases and J by 9 bases, 6 bases remained unmatched. CDR3 sequence (DNA): TGTGCCAGCAGCTCACCGGGACTAGCTCCCCAGTACTTC. The encoded protein is CASSSPGLAPQYF.

In DNA form, the CDR3 reads TGTGCCAGCAGTCCATTCCGGGACAACCTTAGCAGGCAGCCCCAGCATTTT. Amino acids: CASSPFRDNLSRQPQHF. V gene TRBV28 combines with J gene TRBJ1-5, with D possibly being TRBD1 (6 bases). CDR3 length: 17 residues. Germline CDR1 and CDR2: MDHEN and SYDVKM. V shed 5 bases and J shed 7 bases, with 24 bases lying between them.

The chain couples TRBV10-1 to TRBJ2-7, with 8 bases identical to TRBD1. CDR1 is WNHNN and CDR2 is SYGVQD in the germline V gene (reference sequence). The CDR3 is 17 residues long. J gave up 3 bases and V 0 bases, and 10 bases lay outside the gene matches. The CDR3 loop is CASSESYFGQGDYEQYF. For the CDR3, the DNA is TGCGCCAGCAGTGAGTCGTATTTTGGACAGGGAGACTACGAGCAGTACTTC.

This chain uses TRBV4-1 with TRBJ2-7; TRBD1 is a possible D gene (6 bases). V lost 0 bases, J lost 5 bases, and 11 bases lay in between. This CDR3 is built from 14 residues. The V gene's germline CDR1 is MGHRA and CDR2 YSYEKL. This CDR3 is CASSQEGAGHEQYF. DNA for the CDR3: TGCGCCAGCAGCCAAGAGGGGGCGGGCCACGAGCAGTACTTC.

The chain combines TRBV6-6 with TRBJ2-7, with no clear D. CDR3 length: 13 residues. The V end was cut by 6 bases, the J end by 3 bases, with 12 bases between. Germline loops: CDR1 MNHNY, CDR2 SVGAGI (reference sequence). The DNA of the CDR3 is TGTGCCAGCAGCCCCGGGTCCCGCTACGAGCAGTACTTC. It translates to CASSPGSRYEQYF.

V usage is TRBV5-5 and J usage is TRBJ2-7, with 7 bases aligning to TRBD1. V gave up 0 bases and J gave up 3 bases; unmatched junction bases: 9. The CDR3 sequence is 16 residues long. CDR1 and CDR2 from the germline V gene are SGHKS and YYEKEE (reference sequence). The CDR3 sequence: CASSLGGGQAGYEQYF. In nucleotides, the CDR3 is TGTGCCAGCAGCTTGGGAGGCGGACAGGCAGGCTACGAGCAGTACTTC.

CDR3 residues: CASSLLGTENQPQHF. Here the CDR3 DNA reads TGTGCCAGCAGTTTATTGGGGACAGAAAATCAGCCCCAGCATTTT. V usage is TRBV28 and J usage is TRBJ1-5, with 7 bases lining up with TRBD1. The CDR3 covers 15 residues. Looked up from germline, CDR1 is MDHEN and CDR2 is SYDVKM. The junction had 4 bases not matched to a gene; V was cut back by 1 base and J by 4 bases.

This clone was detected once. V gene TRBV30 combines with J gene TRBJ2-2; D is uncertain. V lost 0 bases to trimming and J lost 3 bases, with 20 bases between them. This CDR3 is built from 18 residues. Germline V gives CDR1 GTSNPN, CDR2 SVGIG (reference sequence). The CDR3 here is CAWSVSPALLSDTGELFF. CDR3 sequence (DNA): TGTGCCTGGAGTGTATCGCCTGCCCTCCTTTCGGACACCGGGGAGCTGTTTTTT. Full variable domain (outside the CDR3, taken from reference TRBV30 and TRBJ2-2): SQTIHQWPATLVQPVGSPLSLECTVEGTSNPNLYWYRQAAGRGLQLLFYSVGIGQISSEVPQNLSASRPQDRQFILSSKKLLLSDSGFYLCAWSVSPALLSDTGELFFGEGSRLTVL.

This chain joins TRBV14 and TRBJ1-1; TRBD1 matches at 8 bases. CDR1 is SGHDN and CDR2 is FVKESK in the germline V gene. The trim removed 3 bases at V and 12 bases at J, leaving 12 bases unmatched. This CDR3 has 14 residues. CDR3: CASSQQTGGGETFF. The DNA for the CDR3 is TGTGCCAGCAGCCAGCAAACAGGGGGTGGAGAAACTTTCTTT.

This clone has just one count. The chain has TRBV30 and TRBJ2-2, with 12 nucleotides matching TRBD1. The ends lost 5 bases at V and 11 bases at J; junction bases unmatched: 6. Germline CDR1 reads GTSNPN; CDR2 reads SVGIG (reference sequence). This CDR3 contains 13 residues. The CDR3 DNA is TGTGCCTGGGGGGACAGGGGGCCTTATGAGCTGTTTTTT. The encoded protein is CAWGDRGPYELFF.

The chain employs TRBV4-3 and TRBJ1-1; D is unclear. Germline values: CDR1 LGHNA, CDR2 YSLEER. Trimming took off 1 base at V and 7 bases at J, with 16 bases between the two ends. This CDR3 comprises 15 residues. The CDR3 DNA is TGCGCCAGCAGCCAAGCTGCGGAGGGAGATGATGAAGCTTTCTTT. Residues: CASSQAAEGDDEAFF.

The chain joins TRBV15 to TRBJ2-1; 9 nucleotides align to TRBD2. The CDR3 sequence is 16 residues long. The V gene end was trimmed by 1 base and the J gene end by 8 bases; junction bases not matched to a gene: 9. Germline V gene lookup returns CDR1 LNHNV and CDR2 YYDKDF (reference sequence). For the CDR3, the DNA is TGTGCCACCAGCAGAGTACCGGGACTAGCCCGCCATGAGCAGTTCTTC. It codes for CATSRVPGLARHEQFF. Full variable domain (rest looked up from reference TRBV15 and TRBJ2-1): DAMVIQNPRYQVTQFGKPVTLSCSQTLNHNVMYWYQQKSSQAPKLLFHYYDKDFNNEADTPDNFQSRRPNTSFCFLDIRSPGLGDTAMYLCATSRVPGLARHEQFFGPGTRLTVL.

The V and J genes are TRBV5-1 and TRBJ1-1; D is possibly TRBD1 (5 bases). Germline V CDR1 and CDR2: SGHRS, YFSETQ. Trimming left V 0 bases short and J 4 bases short, with 13 bases between. The CDR3 loop spans 15 amino acids. The CDR3 coding sequence is TGCGCCAGCAGCTTGGGGTCTGCCGGGGGCACTGAAGCTTTCTTT. This sequence encodes CASSLGSAGGTEAFF.

The chain links TRBV7-2 to TRBJ1-1, with 8 positions matching TRBD1. The trim removed 4 bases at V and 6 bases at J, leaving 4 bases unmatched. Germline CDR1 is SGHTA and CDR2 is FQGNSA. This CDR3 is built from 13 residues. In nucleotides, the CDR3 is TGTGCCAGCAGCTCCCTACAGGGGGCTGAAGCTTTCTTT. Its translation is CASSSLQGAEAFF.

The chain is built from TRBV10-3 and TRBJ1-2, with a tentative D call TRBD1 (6 bases). V lost 7 bases and J lost 9, with 15 bases in between. The length of the CDR3 is 12 residues. Per germline, CDR1 ENHRY and CDR2 SYGVKD. CDR3 sequence: CAINPETGSYTF. The DNA of the CDR3 is TGTGCCATCAACCCCGAAACAGGGAGCTACACCTTC.

This clone was detected once. The chain is built from TRBV6-5 and TRBJ2-7; 11 bases fit TRBD2. Germline CDR1 MNHEY, CDR2 SVGAGI. V lost 6 bases to trimming and J lost 3 bases; unmatched junction nucleotides: 7. The CDR3 has 15 residues. This CDR3 reads CASSPPLAGVYEQYF. The CDR3 DNA is TGTGCCAGCAGCCCCCCACTAGCGGGGGTCTACGAGCAGTACTTC.

V is TRBV5-4 and J is TRBJ1-2; 8 nucleotides align to TRBD1. The CDR3 sequence is 15 residues long. The V and J ends lost 0 bases and 8 bases, in that order; junction bases with no gene match: 9. Germline lookup yields CDR1 SGHNT and CDR2 YYREEE (reference sequence). The CDR3 region is CASSLEGQGALGYTF. As DNA, the CDR3 is TGTGCCAGCAGCTTGGAGGGTCAGGGGGCGCTCGGCTACACCTTC.

The J gene is TRBJ2-7, the V gene TRBV28; 11 bases fit TRBD2. The CDR3 extends over 14 amino acids. Germline lookup yields CDR1 MDHEN and CDR2 SYDVKM. Unmatched junction bases numbered 7, after V lost 6 bases and J lost 6 bases. The CDR3 nucleotides read TGTGCCAGCAGACCACTAGCGGGAGCCGTCGAGCAGTACTTC. Its protein is CASRPLAGAVEQYF. Combining the CDR3 with reference TRBV28 and TRBJ2-7 gives the whole variable domain DVKVTQSSRYLVKRTGEKVFLECVQDMDHENMFWYRQDPGLGLRLIYFSYDVKMKEKGDIPEGYSVSREKKERFSLILESASTNQTSMYLCASRPLAGAVEQYFGPGTRLTVT.

This clone was observed once. The J gene is TRBJ1-2, the V gene TRBV2; unclear D gene. The germline V gene encodes CDR1 SNHLY and CDR2 FYNNEI. V shed 7 bases and J shed 8 bases, with 17 bases lying between them. The CDR3 extends over 13 amino acids. The CDR3 region is CASKPGAARGYTF. As DNA, the CDR3 is TGTGCCAGCAAACCGGGTGCAGCGAGGGGCTACACCTTC.

The rearrangement uses TRBV18 and TRBJ1-5; the match to TRBD1 covers 7 bases. Germline V CDR1 and CDR2: KGHSH, LQKENI. This CDR3 spans 16 amino acids. V shed 1 base, J shed 2 bases, and the junction held 5 bases outside the gene matches. CDR3 in DNA: TGTGCCAGCTCACCACAGGGGGCTTATGGCAATCAGCCCCAGCATTTT. It yields the protein CASSPQGAYGNQPQHF.

The rearrangement uses TRBV7-2 and TRBJ2-7; D remains unclear. CDR1 is SGHTA, CDR2 FQGNSA, per germline. This CDR3 has 14 amino acids. Trimming pared 1 base from V and 1 base from J, leaving 8 bases between. The chain's CDR3 is CASSLGVGSYEQYF. CDR3 coding DNA: TGTGCCAGCAGCTTAGGGGTCGGGTCCTACGAGCAGTACTTC.

The chain combines TRBV27 with TRBJ2-2; D possibly corresponds to TRBD1 (5 bases). CDR1 and CDR2 from the germline V gene are MNHEY and SMNVEV (reference sequence). V was pared by 3 bases and J by 7 bases, with 12 bases between. This CDR3 comprises 14 residues. The CDR3 DNA reads TGTGCCAGCAGTTTCGGGCAGGGTGGCGGGGAGCTGTTTTTT. This codes for CASSFGQGGGELFF.

The gene calls are TRBV18 and TRBJ1-1; D unresolved. Germline-derived CDR1 and CDR2 are KGHSH and LQKENI. The V gene lost 4 bases and the J gene lost 4 bases, with 13 bases spanning the gap. The CDR3 covers 14 residues. The CDR3 loop is CASSQTKSFTEAFF. Written as DNA, the CDR3 is TGTGCCAGCTCACAGACAAAGTCTTTCACTGAAGCTTTCTTT.

CDR3 in DNA: TGTGCCAGCAGCGCGGGGACAGGGGATGGCTACACCTTC. Translating it yields CASSAGTGDGYTF. The V call is TRBV9, the J call TRBJ1-2, with 10 nucleotides matching TRBD1. Trimming at V came to 3 bases and at J to 6 bases, leaving 2 bases not matched to a gene. The germline V gene has CDR1 SGDLS and CDR2 YYNGEE. The CDR3 runs 13 residues.

The V gene is TRBV28, the J gene TRBJ2-3; 10 bases are shared with TRBD2. Germline V gene data show CDR1 as MDHEN and CDR2 as SYDVKM. This CDR3 comprises 16 residues. V lost 4 bases to trimming and J lost 5 bases; unmatched junction nucleotides: 9. CDR3 amino acids: CASSSLLAGAVDTQYF. CDR3 bases: TGTGCCAGCAGTTCACTCCTAGCGGGAGCAGTAGATACGCAGTATTTT.